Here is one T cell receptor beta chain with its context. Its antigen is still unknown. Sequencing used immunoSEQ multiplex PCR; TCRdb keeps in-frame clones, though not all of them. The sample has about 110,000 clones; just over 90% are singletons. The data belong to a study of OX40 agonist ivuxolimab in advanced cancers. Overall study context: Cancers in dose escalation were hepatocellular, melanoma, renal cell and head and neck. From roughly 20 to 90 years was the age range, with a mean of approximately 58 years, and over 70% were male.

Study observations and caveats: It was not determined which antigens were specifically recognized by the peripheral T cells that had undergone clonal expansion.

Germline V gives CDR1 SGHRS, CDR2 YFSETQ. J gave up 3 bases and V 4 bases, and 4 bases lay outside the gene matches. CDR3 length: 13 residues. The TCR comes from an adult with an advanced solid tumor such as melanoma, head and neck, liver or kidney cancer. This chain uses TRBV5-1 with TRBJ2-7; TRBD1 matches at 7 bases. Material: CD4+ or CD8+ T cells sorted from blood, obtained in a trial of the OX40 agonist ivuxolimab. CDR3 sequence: CASSDRQGYEQYF. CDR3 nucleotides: TGCGCCAGCAGCGATAGACAGGGCTACGAGCAGTACTTC.